A selection of T cell receptor beta chains follows, all from one sample in a study of T cell repertoires in cytomegalovirus infection. TCRdb re-called the reads with MiXCR, one entry per CDR3 protein. The table has around 190,000 distinct CDR3 sequences, around 15% seen once. Sample: PBMCs. Every receptor here comes from a human donor in good health (CMV status not recorded). Some clones in this sample may be carry-over from other donors' samples. The CDR3 runs from the conserved cysteine through the conserved F or W. D genes are given only for firm matches. Only some rows state a clone size, as once, few, many or a class for expanded clones.

cdr3_aa	cdr3_nt	j_call	d_call	clone_size	v_call
CAISPGQGRQPQHF	TGTGCCATTTCCCCGGGACAGGGGAGACAGCCCCAGCATTTT	TRBJ1-5	TRBD1	few	TRBV27
CASSRRGPTEAFF	TGTGCCAGCAGCCGCCGGGGCCCCACTGAAGCTTTCTTT	TRBJ1-1	.	few	TRBV11-2
CASSLARGRGVTDTQYF	TGCGCCAGCAGCCTGGCCAGGGGGCGGGGTGTCACAGATACGCAGTATTTT	TRBJ2-3	TRBD1	many	TRBV5-1
CASSLGGTQYEQYF	TGTGCCAGCAGCTTAGGTGGGACTCAATACGAGCAGTACTTC	TRBJ2-7	.	many	TRBV7-8
CSARDLQGTEAFF	TGCAGTGCTAGAGATCTACAGGGTACTGAAGCTTTCTTT	TRBJ1-1	.	few	TRBV20-1
CASSWGRIGNTIYF	TGTGCCAGCAGTTGGGGGCGAATTGGAAACACCATATATTTT	TRBJ1-3	.	few	TRBV12-3/TRBV12-4
CASSLESTRYGYTF	TGCGCCAGCAGCTTGGAGAGCACTCGCTATGGCTACACCTTC	TRBJ1-2	.	many	TRBV5-1
CASSKGQGEQPQHF	TGTGCCAGCAGTAAGGGACAGGGAGAGCAGCCCCAGCATTTT	TRBJ1-5	TRBD1	few	TRBV7-4
CASRTGSLNYGYTF	TGTGCCAGCAGGACAGGCAGCTTGAACTATGGCTACACCTTC	TRBJ1-2	.	many	TRBV28
CASRTSNQPQHF	TGTGCCAGCAGAACAAGCAATCAGCCCCAGCATTTT	TRBJ1-5	.	many	TRBV28
CASSLRPRALNTEAFF	TGTGCCAGCAGCTTACGTCCGCGCGCTTTGAACACTGAAGCTTTCTTT	TRBJ1-1	.	many	TRBV11-1
CSVGESGAEDTEAFF	TGCAGCGTTGGGGAGTCAGGGGCCGAGGACACTGAAGCTTTCTTT	TRBJ1-1	.	few	TRBV29-1
CSASNSNQPQHF	TGCAGCGCATCAAATAGCAATCAGCCCCAGCATTTT	TRBJ1-5	.	many	TRBV29-1
CATSNEGGEQPQHF	TGTGCCACCAGCAATGAGGGGGGGGAACAGCCCCAGCATTTT	TRBJ1-5	.	few	TRBV15
CASKDQGASHEQFF	TGTGCCAGCAAGGATCAGGGGGCCTCCCATGAGCAGTTCTTC	TRBJ2-1	TRBD1	.	TRBV2
CASGQGGNQPQHF	TGTGCCAGCGGGCAGGGAGGCAATCAGCCCCAGCATTTT	TRBJ1-5	.	few	TRBV6-1
CASSEGPQGTDTQYF	TGTGCCAGCAGCGAAGGGCCCCAAGGTACAGATACGCAGTATTTT	TRBJ2-3	.	few	TRBV5-6
CASSHADTQYF	TGTGCCAGCAGCCACGCGGATACGCAGTATTTT	TRBJ2-3	.	few	TRBV14
CASSTKDGVSSYNEQFF	TGTGCCAGCAGCACGAAGGACGGTGTAAGCTCCTACAATGAGCAGTTCTTC	TRBJ2-1	.	.	TRBV5-4
CASSDSGGGTDTQYF	TGTGCCAGCAGTGACTCAGGGGGTGGCACAGATACGCAGTATTTT	TRBJ2-3	.	many	TRBV6-4
CASTNYYEQYF	TGTGCCAGCACCAATTACTACGAGCAGTACTTC	TRBJ2-7	.	.	TRBV6-2/TRBV6-3
CASRPTGGLDTIYF	TGTGCCAGCAGGCCTACAGGGGGCTTAGACACCATATATTTT	TRBJ1-3	TRBD1	many	TRBV28
CSVGPISEQFF	TGCAGCGTTGGTCCGATATCTGAGCAGTTCTTC	TRBJ2-1	.	.	TRBV29-1
CASSKSRDNYGYTF	TGTGCCAGCAGCAAAAGCAGAGATAACTATGGCTACACCTTC	TRBJ1-2	.	many	TRBV7-2
CASSFIRGVDEQFF	TGTGCCAGCAGTTTTATCAGGGGGGTTGATGAGCAGTTCTTC	TRBJ2-1	.	many	TRBV12-3/TRBV12-4
CASSQPWGANQPQHF	TGTGCCAGCAGTCAACCCTGGGGGGCCAATCAGCCCCAGCATTTT	TRBJ1-5	.	.	TRBV6-2/TRBV6-3
CASSYTWAGDNSPLHF	TGTGCCAGCAGTTACACCTGGGCAGGGGATAATTCACCCCTCCACTTT	TRBJ1-6	.	.	TRBV6-6
CASSWDSANTGELFF	TGTGCCAGCAGCTGGGACAGTGCGAACACCGGGGAGCTGTTTTTT	TRBJ2-2	TRBD1	few	TRBV5-4
CASSFSDARGQYF	TGTGCCAGCAGTTTCTCCGATGCGAGGGGGCAGTACTTC	TRBJ2-7	.	many	TRBV28
CSVGTRRIEAFF	TGCAGCGTTGGAACGCGGCGAATAGAAGCTTTCTTT	TRBJ1-1	.	few	TRBV29-1
CASSPSPDSRGEKLFF	TGTGCCAGCAGCCCTTCTCCCGACTCTAGGGGGGAAAAACTGTTTTTT	TRBJ1-4	.	many	TRBV7-2
CSVPGQEASRNYGYTF	TGCAGCGTCCCCGGACAGGAGGCGAGCCGGAACTATGGCTACACCTTC	TRBJ1-2	TRBD1	few	TRBV29-1
CASSPGTFGRVTYNEQFF	TGTGCCAGCAGTCCGGGGACCTTCGGGAGAGTCACCTACAATGAGCAGTTCTTC	TRBJ2-1	.	.	TRBV2
CSARDLGRESGSNQPQHF	TGCAGTGCTAGAGATCTAGGTAGGGAAAGTGGGAGCAATCAGCCCCAGCATTTT	TRBJ1-5	.	.	TRBV20-1
CASSLGLFYNEQFF	TGTGCCAGCAGCTTAGGACTATTCTACAATGAGCAGTTCTTC	TRBJ2-1	.	many	TRBV7-3
CVSSNEFF	TGTGTCAGCAGCAACGAGTTCTTC	TRBJ2-1	.	.	TRBV7-9
CAISGRGVSSDTQYF	TGTGCCATCAGTGGGAGGGGGGTCAGCTCAGATACGCAGTATTTT	TRBJ2-3	.	many	TRBV10-3
CASSQDSVEPGQGRDTQYF	TGCGCCAGCAGCCAAGATTCGGTGGAACCGGGACAGGGGCGGGATACGCAGTATTTT	TRBJ2-3	TRBD1	few	TRBV4-1
CATSEDNSNQPQHF	TGTGCCACCAGTGAGGACAATAGCAATCAGCCCCAGCATTTT	TRBJ1-5	.	few	TRBV24-1
CASSLEGVRVFF	TGTGCCAGCAGCTTAGAAGGCGTTCGGGTGTTTTTT	TRBJ1-4	.	.	TRBV7-9
CASSFGENYGYTF	TGTGCCAGCAGTTTCGGAGAAAACTATGGCTACACCTTC	TRBJ1-2	.	many	TRBV12-3/TRBV12-4
CASSTGRGKRNTEAFF	TGTGCCAGTAGTACCGGACGGGGAAAAAGGAACACTGAAGCTTTCTTT	TRBJ1-1	.	many	TRBV19
CSASYGRASDEQFF	TGCAGTGCTAGTTACGGGAGGGCCTCGGATGAGCAGTTCTTC	TRBJ2-1	TRBD2	few	TRBV20-1
CASTPSAYNEQFF	TGTGCCAGTACCCCCTCCGCCTACAATGAGCAGTTCTTC	TRBJ2-1	.	few	TRBV19
CASSIREQGTYEQYF	TGTGCCAGTAGTATAAGGGAACAGGGAACCTACGAGCAGTACTTC	TRBJ2-7	.	few	TRBV19
CASKLQATNTGELFF	TGTGCCAGCAAATTACAGGCGACGAACACCGGGGAGCTGTTTTTT	TRBJ2-2	.	.	TRBV2
CASTLGRGGEQYF	TGTGCCAGTACCCTTGGGAGGGGCGGTGAGCAGTACTTC	TRBJ2-7	TRBD2	few	TRBV6-6
CASIGGAEETQYF	TGTGCCAGTATTGGGGGGGCCGAAGAGACCCAGTACTTC	TRBJ2-5	.	.	TRBV19
CASSRQGLNSPLHF	TGTGCCAGCAGCCGACAGGGATTAAATTCACCCCTCCACTTT	TRBJ1-6	TRBD1	.	TRBV6-5
CSVEAGGSPVTGELFF	TGCAGCGTTGAGGCAGGGGGTTCTCCGGTCACCGGGGAGCTGTTTTTT	TRBJ2-2	TRBD1	.	TRBV29-1
CASSEGQLMKKLFF	TGTGCCAGCAGTGAAGGACAGCTCATGAAGAAACTGTTTTTT	TRBJ1-4	.	.	TRBV2
CASSQGGTQPQHF	TGTGCCAGCAGCCAAGGAGGGACTCAGCCCCAGCATTTT	TRBJ1-5	.	few	TRBV14
CSAREGGSHGYTF	TGCAGTGCCAGGGAGGGAGGGAGCCATGGCTACACCTTC	TRBJ1-2	.	few	TRBV20-1
CASSFGRGVEEQFF	TGTGCCAGCAGCTTCGGTAGAGGGGTGGAGGAGCAGTTCTTC	TRBJ2-1	.	many	TRBV7-9
CASSTGVGETQYF	TGTGCCAGCAGCACAGGTGTGGGGGAGACCCAGTACTTC	TRBJ2-5	.	many	TRBV12-3/TRBV12-4
CASSHLTVYKPPNTEAFF	TGCGCCAGCAGCCACCTGACAGTTTATAAGCCTCCGAACACTGAAGCTTTCTTT	TRBJ1-1	.	many	TRBV4-1
CASSGTSNSPLHF	TGTGCCAGTTCTGGGACGTCGAATTCACCCCTCCACTTT	TRBJ1-6	.	few	TRBV6-5